These T cell receptor beta chains were read from a single sample in a study of CD8 T cells in Susac syndrome. Using its own MiXCR run on the immunoSEQ multiplex PCR reads, TCRdb lists one record per CDR3 protein. The table records fewer than 200,000 distinct CDR3 sequences, roughly 95% of them present only once. The sample consisted of CD8+ T cells from PBMCs. The source is a human donor with multiple sclerosis. Each CDR3 is given with its conserved first and last residue. D genes are given only for firm matches. Clone size is shown for a subset of rows, as once, few, many or a class of expanded clone.

- - TRBJ2-5 TRBV15 TGTGCCACCAGCAGAGTTTTTGTACAAGAGACCCAGTACTTC CATSRVFVQETQYF
- - TRBJ2-1 TRBV30 TGTGCCTGGAGTTACGACGTAGATGAGCAGTTCTTC CAWSYDVDEQFF
- TRBD1 TRBJ2-2 TRBV27 TGTGCCAGCAGTCTATCTCGGGGACAGGCGAACACCGGGGAGCTGTTTTTT CASSLSRGQANTGELFF
- - TRBJ1-5 TRBV29-1 TGCAGCGTTGTAGAGACAGTGGGGAGCAATCAGCCCCAGCATTTT CSVVETVGSNQPQHF
- TRBD2 TRBJ2-5 TRBV6-1 TGTGCCAGCACCCTCTCCCGGACTAGCGGGGTCCAAGAGACCCAGTACTTC CASTLSRTSGVQETQYF
- - TRBJ2-7 TRBV27 TGTGCCAGCAGTTATGGGGGGTGGGAGTACTTC CASSYGGWEYF
once TRBD1 TRBJ1-5 TRBV15 TGTGCCACCAGCAGAGAAGGGGGCGGACAGCCCCAGCATTTT CATSREGGGQPQHF
- - TRBJ2-3 TRBV20-1 TGCAGTGCTAGAGACCGCGACAGACCCTCCCGCACAGATACGCAGTATTTT CSARDRDRPSRTDTQYF
- TRBD1 TRBJ2-1 TRBV5-4 TGTGCCAGCAGCTCTCCTTCCGGGACAGCCTCCTACAATGAGCAGTTCTTC CASSSPSGTASYNEQFF
- TRBD2 TRBJ2-1 TRBV12-3/TRBV12-4 TGTGCCAGCAGCCCGGGACTAGCGCTCAATGAGCAGTTCTTC CASSPGLALNEQFF
- TRBD1 TRBJ1-1 TRBV29-1 TGCAGCGGTGGGACAGGTGAAGCTTTCTTT CSGGTGEAFF
- TRBD1 TRBJ1-1 TRBV27 TGTGCCAGCAGTTTTGCAGGGGGCACTGAAGCTTTCTTT CASSFAGGTEAFF
- - TRBJ2-5 TRBV28 TGTGCCAGCGCAGCGTTCCAAGAGACCCAGTACTTC CASAAFQETQYF
- TRBD2 TRBJ2-7 TRBV20-1 TGCAGTGCTAGAGCTAGCGGGGGCTACGAGCAGTACTTC CSARASGGYEQYF
once - TRBJ2-3 TRBV21-1 TGTGCCAGCATTACAGAGCGGGGGAACACAGATACGCAGTATTTT CASITERGNTDTQYF
- - TRBJ1-1 TRBV4-1 TGCGCCAGCAGCCAACAAGAGAGAGACACTGAAGCTTTCTTT CASSQQERDTEAFF
- - TRBJ2-5 TRBV15 TGTGCCACCAGCAGGCTAGATACAGGGCCTGAGGAGACCCAGTACTTC CATSRLDTGPEETQYF
- - TRBJ1-6 TRBV27 TGTGCCAGCACCCCGGGACCGAGGCACGGGCCCCTCCACTTT CASTPGPRHGPLHF
- TRBD1 TRBJ1-2 TRBV20-1 TGCAGTGCGCCCAAGTCCCGGGACAGGGGCGGCGGTGGCTACACCTTC CSAPKSRDRGGGGYTF
- - TRBJ2-1 TRBV9 TGTGCCAGCACCGAGGCCACCGTCTACAATGAGCAGTTCTTC CASTEATVYNEQFF